This is a list of T cell receptor beta chains from one sample in a study of cytotoxic CD8 clonotypes in ibrutinib-treated CLL. Profiling relied on immunoSEQ multiplex PCR, and the TCRdb table lists in-frame clones only, not all of them. Among around 97,000 clones, about 78% were seen once, and the ten largest hold under 35%. The sequencing here drew on PBMCs, taken after 12 months of ibrutinib treatment. The receptors derive from a human donor with chronic lymphocytic leukemia. Each CDR3 is given without its conserved first and last residue. Fields, in order: CDR3 length, J gene, V gene, CDR3 protein.

cdr3_length: 13
j_call: TRBJ1-2
v_call: TRBV4-3
cdr3_aa: ASSQTQGASYGYT

cdr3_length: 13
j_call: TRBJ2-2
v_call: TRBV14
cdr3_aa: ASRGGGRNTGELF

cdr3_length: 9
j_call: TRBJ2-1
v_call: TRBV25-1
cdr3_aa: ASSPWDEQF

cdr3_length: 13
j_call: TRBJ2-2
v_call: TRBV5-6
cdr3_aa: ASSLADRATGELF

cdr3_length: 14
j_call: TRBJ2-3
v_call: TRBV10-3
cdr3_aa: AISAHPEAGGDTQY

cdr3_length: 12
j_call: TRBJ1-6
v_call: TRBV6-4
cdr3_aa: ASSERTGGSPLH

cdr3_length: 11
j_call: TRBJ1-4
v_call: TRBV27
cdr3_aa: ASRGGVNEKLF

cdr3_length: 13
j_call: TRBJ2-2
v_call: TRBV2
cdr3_aa: ASKNRDSNTGELF

cdr3_length: 13
j_call: TRBJ2-1
v_call: TRBV6-5
cdr3_aa: ASSGSGGAYNEQF

cdr3_length: 13
j_call: TRBJ2-2
v_call: TRBV25-1
cdr3_aa: ASSEPGQGSGELF

cdr3_length: 12
j_call: TRBJ1-5
v_call: TRBV30
cdr3_aa: AWSAQGGNQPQH

cdr3_length: 11
j_call: TRBJ2-7
v_call: TRBV5-1
cdr3_aa: ASSPGQGPEQY

cdr3_length: 14
j_call: TRBJ2-7
v_call: TRBV5-1
cdr3_aa: ASSLADKNSGYEQY

cdr3_length: 12
j_call: TRBJ2-6
v_call: TRBV7-9
cdr3_aa: ASSSSGRANVLT

cdr3_length: 13
j_call: TRBJ2-1
v_call: TRBV5-1
cdr3_aa: ASSYSGQDYNEQF

cdr3_length: 8
j_call: TRBJ2-7
v_call: TRBV30
cdr3_aa: ACHNLRWY

cdr3_length: 14
j_call: TRBJ2-1
v_call: TRBV15
cdr3_aa: ATSRDQGNILDEQF

cdr3_length: 12
j_call: TRBJ1-2
v_call: TRBV6-5
cdr3_aa: ASSTGGLNYGYT

cdr3_length: 12
j_call: TRBJ1-1
v_call: TRBV5-6
cdr3_aa: ASSLEGARTEAF

cdr3_length: 12
j_call: TRBJ2-3
v_call: TRBV9
cdr3_aa: ASSRKGGTDTQY

cdr3_length: 13
j_call: TRBJ1-6
v_call: TRBV5-8
cdr3_aa: ASSLVQGAGSPLH

cdr3_length: 14
j_call: TRBJ2-4
v_call: TRBV6-5
cdr3_aa: ASSYSGGADKNIQY

cdr3_length: 14
j_call: TRBJ2-5
v_call: TRBV4-2
cdr3_aa: ASSQQTDTRRETQY

cdr3_length: 13
j_call: TRBJ2-2
v_call: TRBV18
cdr3_aa: ASSPLTVNTGELF

cdr3_length: 11
j_call: TRBJ2-7
v_call: TRBV7-9
cdr3_aa: ASSLRQGREQY

cdr3_length: 15
j_call: TRBJ1-4
v_call: TRBV18
cdr3_aa: ASSTRLQGAQGEKLF

cdr3_length: 15
j_call: TRBJ2-5
v_call: TRBV30
cdr3_aa: AWSTLPDRGHAETQY

cdr3_length: 13
j_call: TRBJ2-5
v_call: TRBV11-3
cdr3_aa: ASSLDSGIGETQY

cdr3_length: 11
j_call: TRBJ1-2
v_call: TRBV7-6
cdr3_aa: ASSSGQNYGYT

cdr3_length: 12
j_call: TRBJ1-4
v_call: TRBV28
cdr3_aa: ASSSHQVIEKLF

cdr3_length: 9
j_call: TRBJ2-3
v_call: TRBV6-5
cdr3_aa: ASSYRDTQY

cdr3_length: 13
j_call: TRBJ1-5
v_call: TRBV27
cdr3_aa: ASSLGTGRNQPQH

cdr3_length: 14
j_call: TRBJ2-1
v_call: TRBV7-2
cdr3_aa: ASSLVAGQGGNEQF

cdr3_length: 13
j_call: TRBJ1-4
v_call: TRBV28
cdr3_aa: ASSSSGQGKEKLF

cdr3_length: 15
j_call: TRBJ2-3
v_call: TRBV7-9
cdr3_aa: ASSLGTSGGPGDTQY

cdr3_length: 13
j_call: TRBJ2-5
v_call: TRBV7-8
cdr3_aa: ASSLAGGTGKTQY

cdr3_length: 13
j_call: TRBJ2-7
v_call: TRBV5-1
cdr3_aa: ASSSRGTQTYEQY

cdr3_length: 11
j_call: TRBJ1-2
v_call: TRBV7-8
cdr3_aa: ASSFPGGGGYT

cdr3_length: 15
j_call: TRBJ2-1
v_call: TRBV5-8
cdr3_aa: ASSLRRGGDLDNEQF

cdr3_length: 13
j_call: TRBJ1-1
v_call: TRBV2
cdr3_aa: ASKSGTGGNTEAF

cdr3_length: 10
j_call: TRBJ2-7
v_call: TRBV6-1
cdr3_aa: ASSDRPWEQY

cdr3_length: 12
j_call: TRBJ1-1
v_call: TRBV6-5
cdr3_aa: ASREQAGGTEAF

cdr3_length: 12
j_call: TRBJ2-3
v_call: TRBV18
cdr3_aa: ASSPQTGPDTQY

cdr3_length: 12
j_call: TRBJ2-1
v_call: TRBV6-5
cdr3_aa: ASSPISSYNEQF

cdr3_length: 13
j_call: TRBJ1-1
v_call: TRBV18
cdr3_aa: ASSPGRGVNTEAF

cdr3_length: 14
j_call: TRBJ2-6
v_call: TRBV29-1
cdr3_aa: SVRGGGASGANVLT